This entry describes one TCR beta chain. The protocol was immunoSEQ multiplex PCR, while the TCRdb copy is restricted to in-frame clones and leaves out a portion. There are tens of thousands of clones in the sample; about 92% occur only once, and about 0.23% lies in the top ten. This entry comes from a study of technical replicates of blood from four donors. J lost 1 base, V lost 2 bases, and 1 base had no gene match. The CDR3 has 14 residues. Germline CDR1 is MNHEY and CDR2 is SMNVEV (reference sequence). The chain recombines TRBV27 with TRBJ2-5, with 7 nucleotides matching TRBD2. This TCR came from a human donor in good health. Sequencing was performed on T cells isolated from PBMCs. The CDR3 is CASSLAGAQETQYF. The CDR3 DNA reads TGTGCCAGCAGTTTAGCGGGAGCCCAAGAGACCCAGTACTTC.